Sequencing of this T cell receptor beta chain was carried out in a study of blood T cell repertoires in COVID-19. Clones were sequenced by immunoSEQ multiplex PCR, and TCRdb holds only the in-frame ones, with some missing. The data show 72,000 or so clones, 80% to 95% seen once. V was pared by 3 bases and J by 12 bases, with 21 bases of the junction left unmatched. Germline V gene data show CDR1 as MDHEN and CDR2 as SYDVKM. The CDR3 contains 18 residues. This clone turned up a few times. Sequenced material: peripheral blood. This TCR came from a woman older than 75 with acute or convalescent COVID-19. This chain links TRBV28 with TRBJ1-5; 9 bases agree with TRBD1. CDR3 amino acids: CASSFPGQGTGGQSSQHF. DNA for the CDR3: TGTGCCAGCAGTTTCCCCGGACAGGGGACTGGGGGACAATCAAGCCAGCATTTT.